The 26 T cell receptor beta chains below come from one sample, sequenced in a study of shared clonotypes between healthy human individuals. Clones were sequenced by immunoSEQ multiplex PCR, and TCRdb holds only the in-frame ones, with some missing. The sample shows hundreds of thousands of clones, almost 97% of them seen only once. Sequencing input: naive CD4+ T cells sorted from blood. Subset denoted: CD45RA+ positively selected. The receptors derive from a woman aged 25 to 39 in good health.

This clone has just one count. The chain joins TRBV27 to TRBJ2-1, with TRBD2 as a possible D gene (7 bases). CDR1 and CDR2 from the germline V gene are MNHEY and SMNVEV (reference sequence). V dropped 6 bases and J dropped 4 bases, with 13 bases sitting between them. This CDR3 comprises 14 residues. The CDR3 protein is CASSRGLIYNEQFF. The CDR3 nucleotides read TGTGCCAGCAGCAGGGGACTAATATACAATGAGCAGTTCTTC.

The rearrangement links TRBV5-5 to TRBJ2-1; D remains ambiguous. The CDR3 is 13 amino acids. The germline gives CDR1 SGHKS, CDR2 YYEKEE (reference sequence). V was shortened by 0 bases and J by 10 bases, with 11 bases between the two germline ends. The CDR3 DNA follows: TGTGCCAGCAGCTTGGAGGTGAGAAGAGAGCAGTTCTTC. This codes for CASSLEVRREQFF.

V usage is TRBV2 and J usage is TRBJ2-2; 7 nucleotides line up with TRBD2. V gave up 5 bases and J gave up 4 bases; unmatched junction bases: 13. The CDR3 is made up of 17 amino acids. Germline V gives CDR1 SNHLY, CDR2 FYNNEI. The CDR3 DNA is TGTGCCAGCAGTCACCGGGGCCTAATAGCGGGCACCGGGGAGCTGTTTTTT. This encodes CASSHRGLIAGTGELFF.

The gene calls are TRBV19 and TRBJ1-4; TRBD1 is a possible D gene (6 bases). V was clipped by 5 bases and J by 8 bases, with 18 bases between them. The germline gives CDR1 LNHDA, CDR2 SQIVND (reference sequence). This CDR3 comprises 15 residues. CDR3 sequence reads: CASSGGASVYEKLFF. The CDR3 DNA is TGTGCCAGTAGTGGGGGCGCCTCGGTATACGAAAAACTGTTTTTT.

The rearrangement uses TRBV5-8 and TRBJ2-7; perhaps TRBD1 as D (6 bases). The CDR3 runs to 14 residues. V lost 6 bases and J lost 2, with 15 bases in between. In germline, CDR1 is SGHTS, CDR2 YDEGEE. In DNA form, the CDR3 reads TGTGCCAGCAAACTAACCCGGGACACCTACGAGCAGTACTTC. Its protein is CASKLTRDTYEQYF.

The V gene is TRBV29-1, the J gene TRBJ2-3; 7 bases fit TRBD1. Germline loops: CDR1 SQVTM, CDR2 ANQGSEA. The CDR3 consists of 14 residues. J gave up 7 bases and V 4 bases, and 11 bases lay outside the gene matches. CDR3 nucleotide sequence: TGCAGCGTTGGGGGCACAGGGGTCCGCAATACGCAGTATTTT. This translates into CSVGGTGVRNTQYF.

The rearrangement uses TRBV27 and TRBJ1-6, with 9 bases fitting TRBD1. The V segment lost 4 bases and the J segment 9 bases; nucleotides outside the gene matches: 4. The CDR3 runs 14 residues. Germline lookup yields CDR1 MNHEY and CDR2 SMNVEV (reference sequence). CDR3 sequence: CASSSGTGSSPLHF. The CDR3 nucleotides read TGTGCCAGCAGTTCTGGGACAGGGTCTTCACCCCTCCACTTT.

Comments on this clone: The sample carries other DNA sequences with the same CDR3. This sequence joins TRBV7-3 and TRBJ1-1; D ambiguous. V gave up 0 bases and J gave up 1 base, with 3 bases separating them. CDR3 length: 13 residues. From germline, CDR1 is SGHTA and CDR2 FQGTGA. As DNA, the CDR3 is TGTGCCAGCAGCTTAACCCAGAACACTGAAGCTTTCTTT. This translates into CASSLTQNTEAFF.

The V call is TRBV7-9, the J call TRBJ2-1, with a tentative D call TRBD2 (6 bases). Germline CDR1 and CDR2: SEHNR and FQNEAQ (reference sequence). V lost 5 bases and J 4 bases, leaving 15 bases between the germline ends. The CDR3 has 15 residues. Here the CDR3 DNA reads TGTGCCAGCAGCCCACCGGGACTGAATTACAATGAGCAGTTCTTC. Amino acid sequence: CASSPPGLNYNEQFF.

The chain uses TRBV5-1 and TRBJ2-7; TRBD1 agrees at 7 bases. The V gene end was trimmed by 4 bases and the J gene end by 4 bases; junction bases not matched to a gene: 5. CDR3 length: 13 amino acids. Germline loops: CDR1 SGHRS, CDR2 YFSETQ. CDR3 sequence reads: CASSRDSFYEQYF. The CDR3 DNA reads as TGCGCCAGCAGCCGGGACAGCTTTTACGAGCAGTACTTC.

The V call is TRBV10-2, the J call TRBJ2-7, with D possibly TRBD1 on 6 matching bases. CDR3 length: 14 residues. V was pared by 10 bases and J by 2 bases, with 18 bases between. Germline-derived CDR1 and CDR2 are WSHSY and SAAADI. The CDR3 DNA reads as TGCGCCACCCAAGCCGGACAGATGCCCTACGAGCAGTACTTC. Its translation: CATQAGQMPYEQYF.

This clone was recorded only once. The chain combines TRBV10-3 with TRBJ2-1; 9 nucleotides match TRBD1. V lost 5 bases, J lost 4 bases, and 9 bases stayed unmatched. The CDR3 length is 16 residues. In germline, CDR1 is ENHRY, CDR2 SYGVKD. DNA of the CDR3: TGTGCCATCAGTTCCGGGACAGGGCGTGGGTACAATGAGCAGTTCTTC. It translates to CAISSGTGRGYNEQFF.

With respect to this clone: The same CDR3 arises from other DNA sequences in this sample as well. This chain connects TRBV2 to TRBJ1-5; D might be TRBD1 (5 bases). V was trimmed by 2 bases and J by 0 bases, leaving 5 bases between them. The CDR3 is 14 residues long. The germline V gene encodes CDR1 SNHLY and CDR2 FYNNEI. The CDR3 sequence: CASSEQGSNQPQHF. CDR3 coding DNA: TGTGCCAGCAGTGAACAGGGTAGCAATCAGCCCCAGCATTTT.

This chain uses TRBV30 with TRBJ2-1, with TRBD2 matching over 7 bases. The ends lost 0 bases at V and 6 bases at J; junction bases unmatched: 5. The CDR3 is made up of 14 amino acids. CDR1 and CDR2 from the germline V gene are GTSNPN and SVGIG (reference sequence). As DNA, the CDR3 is TGTGCCTGGAGTGTTGATAGCGGGTTCAATGAGCAGTTCTTC. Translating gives CAWSVDSGFNEQFF.

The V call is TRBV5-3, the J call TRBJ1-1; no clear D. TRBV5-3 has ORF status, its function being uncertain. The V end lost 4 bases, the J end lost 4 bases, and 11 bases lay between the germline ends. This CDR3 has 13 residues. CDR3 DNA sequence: TGTGCCAGAAGCCTACCGGGCGGCACTGAAGCTTTCTTT. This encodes CARSLPGGTEAFF.

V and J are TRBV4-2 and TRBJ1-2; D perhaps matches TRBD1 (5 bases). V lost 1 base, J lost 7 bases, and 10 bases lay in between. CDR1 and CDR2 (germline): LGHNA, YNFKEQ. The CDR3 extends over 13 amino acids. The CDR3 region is CASSQGQTGGYTF. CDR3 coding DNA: TGTGCCAGCAGCCAAGGACAGACTGGTGGCTACACCTTC.

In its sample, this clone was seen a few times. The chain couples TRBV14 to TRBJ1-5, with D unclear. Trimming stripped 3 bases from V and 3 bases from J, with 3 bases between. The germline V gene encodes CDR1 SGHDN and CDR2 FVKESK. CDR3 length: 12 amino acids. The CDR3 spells CASSHLNQPQHF. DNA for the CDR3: TGTGCCAGCAGCCACCTCAATCAGCCCCAGCATTTT.

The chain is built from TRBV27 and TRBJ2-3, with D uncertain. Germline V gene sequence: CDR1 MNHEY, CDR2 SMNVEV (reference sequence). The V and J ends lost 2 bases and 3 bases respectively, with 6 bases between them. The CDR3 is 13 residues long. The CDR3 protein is CASSLAPTDTQYF. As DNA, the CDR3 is TGTGCCAGCAGTTTAGCGCCTACAGATACGCAGTATTTT.

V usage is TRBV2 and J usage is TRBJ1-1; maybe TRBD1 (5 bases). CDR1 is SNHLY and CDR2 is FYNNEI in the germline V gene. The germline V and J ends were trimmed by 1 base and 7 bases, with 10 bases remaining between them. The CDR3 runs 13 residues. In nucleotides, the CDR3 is TGTGCCAGCAGTGAAGTCAGGGATATTGAAGCTTTCTTT. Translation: CASSEVRDIEAFF.

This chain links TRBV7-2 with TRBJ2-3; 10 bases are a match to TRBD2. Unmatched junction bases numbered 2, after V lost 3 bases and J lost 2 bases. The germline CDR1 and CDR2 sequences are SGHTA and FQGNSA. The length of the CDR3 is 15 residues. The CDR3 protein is CASSFSGRPTDTQYF. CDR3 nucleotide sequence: TGTGCCAGCAGCTTTAGCGGGAGGCCCACAGATACGCAGTATTTT.

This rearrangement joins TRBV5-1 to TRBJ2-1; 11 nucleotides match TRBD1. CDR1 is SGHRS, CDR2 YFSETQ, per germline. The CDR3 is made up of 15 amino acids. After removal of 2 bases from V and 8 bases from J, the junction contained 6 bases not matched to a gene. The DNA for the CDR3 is TGCGCCAGCAGCTTTTCCGGGACAGGGGGAGATGAGCAGTTCTTC. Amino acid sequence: CASSFSGTGGDEQFF.

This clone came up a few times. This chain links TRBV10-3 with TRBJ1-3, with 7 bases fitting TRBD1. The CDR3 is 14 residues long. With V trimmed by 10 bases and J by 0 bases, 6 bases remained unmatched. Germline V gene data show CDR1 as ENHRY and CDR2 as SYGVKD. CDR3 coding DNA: TGTGCCACCACAGGGGACCGCTCTGGAAACACCATATATTTT. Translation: CATTGDRSGNTIYF.

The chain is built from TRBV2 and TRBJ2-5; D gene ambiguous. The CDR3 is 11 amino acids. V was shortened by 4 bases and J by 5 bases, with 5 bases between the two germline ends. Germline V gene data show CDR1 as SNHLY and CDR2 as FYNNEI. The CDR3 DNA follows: TGTGCCAGCAGTGTTCTTGAGACCCAGTACTTC. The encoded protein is CASSVLETQYF.

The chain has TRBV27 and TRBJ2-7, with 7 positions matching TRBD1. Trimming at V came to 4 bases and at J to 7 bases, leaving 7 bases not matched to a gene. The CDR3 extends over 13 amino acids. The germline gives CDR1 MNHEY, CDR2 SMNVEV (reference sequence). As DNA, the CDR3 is TGTGCCAGCAGTTGGACAGGTGGGACGGAGCAGTACTTC. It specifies CASSWTGGTEQYF.

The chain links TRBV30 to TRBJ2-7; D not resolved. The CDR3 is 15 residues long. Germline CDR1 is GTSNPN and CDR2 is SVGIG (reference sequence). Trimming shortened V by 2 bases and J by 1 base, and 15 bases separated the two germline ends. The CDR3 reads CAWSTVAVESYEQYF. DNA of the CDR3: TGTGCCTGGAGTACCGTGGCAGTCGAGTCCTACGAGCAGTACTTC.

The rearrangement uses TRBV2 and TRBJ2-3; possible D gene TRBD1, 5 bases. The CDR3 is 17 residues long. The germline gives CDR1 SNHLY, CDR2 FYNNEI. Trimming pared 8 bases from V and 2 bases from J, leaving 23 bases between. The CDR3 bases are TGTGCCAGCCCACAGGCTCGGGCGAGAGGACACACAGATACGCAGTATTTT. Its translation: CASPQARARGHTDTQYF.